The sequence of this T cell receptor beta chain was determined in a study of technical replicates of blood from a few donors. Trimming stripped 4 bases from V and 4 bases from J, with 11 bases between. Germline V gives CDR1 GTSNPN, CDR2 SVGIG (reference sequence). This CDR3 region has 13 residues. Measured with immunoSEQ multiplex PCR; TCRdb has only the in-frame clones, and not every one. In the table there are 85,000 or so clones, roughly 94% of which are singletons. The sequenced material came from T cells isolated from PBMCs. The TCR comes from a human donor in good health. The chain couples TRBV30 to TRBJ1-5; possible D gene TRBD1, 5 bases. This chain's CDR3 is CAWTNGGNQPQHF. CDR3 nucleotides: TGTGCCTGGACGAATGGGGGGAATCAGCCCCAGCATTTT.